This T cell receptor (beta chain) emerged from a study of T cell responses to AZD1222 COVID-19 vaccine. Both about-4-week and about-12-week second-dose recipients were combined. Using immunoSEQ multiplex PCR, the repertoire was profiled, and TCRdb retains in-frame clones only, with some absent. The sample records 100,000 to 120,000 clones, around 89% being singletons. CDR3 size: 11 residues. Germline loops: CDR1 MNHEY, CDR2 SVGEGT. Between the trimmed V and J ends, which lost 2 bases and 12 bases, there was a span of 10 bases. Concerning this clone itself: The antigen is unknown.

Study-level results: Unmutated regions of variants are reportedly targeted by nearly half of spike-specific TCRs. The span of vaccine-associated CD4 TCRs extended across spike, with dominance at 160-218 and 743-854.

The sequencing used peripheral blood, collected 28 days after the second AZD1222 dose. The chain combines TRBV6-2 or TRBV6-3 with TRBJ1-1; D may be TRBD1 (5 bases). This clonotype originated in an adult who received the AZD1222 COVID-19 vaccine. This CDR3 reads CASSYAGLPFF. CDR3 sequence (DNA): TGTGCCAGCAGTTACGCGGGACTACCTTTCTTT.